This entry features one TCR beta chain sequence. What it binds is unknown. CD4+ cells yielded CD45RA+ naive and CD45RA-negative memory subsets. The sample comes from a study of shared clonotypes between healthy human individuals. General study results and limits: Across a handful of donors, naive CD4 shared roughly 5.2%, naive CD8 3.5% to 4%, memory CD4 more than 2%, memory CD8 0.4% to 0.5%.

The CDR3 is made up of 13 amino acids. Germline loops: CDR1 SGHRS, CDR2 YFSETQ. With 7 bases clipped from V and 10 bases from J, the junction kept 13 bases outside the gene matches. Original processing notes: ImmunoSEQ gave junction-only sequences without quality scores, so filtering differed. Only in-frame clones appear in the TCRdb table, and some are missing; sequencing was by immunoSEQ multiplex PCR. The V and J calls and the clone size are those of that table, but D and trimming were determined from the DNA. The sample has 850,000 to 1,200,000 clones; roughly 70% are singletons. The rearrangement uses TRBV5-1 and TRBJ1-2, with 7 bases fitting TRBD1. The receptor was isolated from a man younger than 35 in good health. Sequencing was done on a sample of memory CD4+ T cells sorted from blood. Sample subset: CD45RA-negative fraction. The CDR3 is CASQGQIRGDYTF. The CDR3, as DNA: TGCGCCAGCCAGGGACAGATTCGGGGGGACTACACCTTC.